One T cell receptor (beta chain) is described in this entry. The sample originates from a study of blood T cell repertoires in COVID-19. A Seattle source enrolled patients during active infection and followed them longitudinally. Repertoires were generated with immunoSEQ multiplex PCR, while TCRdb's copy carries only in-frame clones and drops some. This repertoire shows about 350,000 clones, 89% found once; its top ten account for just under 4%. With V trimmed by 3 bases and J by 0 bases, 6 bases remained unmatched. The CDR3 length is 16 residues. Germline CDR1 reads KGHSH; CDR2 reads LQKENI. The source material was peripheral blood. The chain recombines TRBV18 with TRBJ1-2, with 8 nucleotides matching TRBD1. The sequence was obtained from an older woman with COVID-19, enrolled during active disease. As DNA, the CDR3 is TGTGCCAGCTCACCTACCCAGGACAGGGCTAACTATGGCTACACCTTC. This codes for CASSPTQDRANYGYTF.